These 27 T cell receptor beta chains came from one sample sequenced in a study of OX40 agonist ivuxolimab in advanced cancers. TCRdb's table, derived via immunoSEQ multiplex PCR, lists solely in-frame clones and lacks some. This table has around 30,000 clones, roughly 92% appearing once. The sequencing used CD4+ or CD8+ T cells sorted from blood, collected in a trial of the OX40 agonist ivuxolimab. The receptors derive from an adult with an advanced solid tumor such as melanoma, head and neck, liver or kidney cancer.

In this sample, this clone turned up once. The chain employs TRBV27 and TRBJ2-1, with 7 bases fitting TRBD1. The trim removed 6 bases at V and 10 bases at J, leaving 9 bases unmatched. CDR1 is MNHEY, CDR2 SMNVEV, per germline (reference sequence). The CDR3 length is 13 residues. CDR3: CASSQGTDWEQFF. CDR3 in DNA: TGTGCCAGCAGCCAAGGGACAGATTGGGAGCAGTTCTTC.

This clone came up a few times. The rearrangement uses TRBV7-9 and TRBJ2-7, with D uncertain. The V gene lost 5 bases and the J gene lost 2 bases, with 10 bases spanning the gap. This CDR3 region has 13 residues. Per germline, CDR1 SEHNR and CDR2 FQNEAQ (reference sequence). This CDR3 reads CASSIDQAYEQYF. The CDR3 DNA reads as TGTGCCAGCAGCATCGACCAAGCCTACGAGCAGTACTTC.

The V and J genes are TRBV27 and TRBJ2-5; maybe TRBD2 (6 bases). The CDR3 covers 13 residues. Trimming stripped 1 base from V and 4 bases from J, with 7 bases between. CDR1 is MNHEY and CDR2 is SMNVEV in the germline V gene (reference sequence). CDR3 residues: CASSLLGGETQYF. The CDR3 DNA is TGTGCCAGCAGTTTATTGGGAGGAGAGACCCAGTACTTC.

This chain uses TRBV11-2 with TRBJ2-2; 9 bases map to TRBD1. J was trimmed by 5 bases and V by 5 bases; bases with no gene match: 9. The CDR3 totals 16 residues. Germline assignment: CDR1 SGHAT and CDR2 FQNNGV. The CDR3 region is CASSRAGTGITGELFF. In nucleotides, the CDR3 is TGTGCCAGCAGCCGGGCCGGGACAGGGATAACCGGGGAGCTGTTTTTT.

J is TRBJ2-7 and V is TRBV19, with TRBD1 matching over 9 bases. The V gene end was trimmed by 5 bases and the J gene end by 4 bases; junction bases not matched to a gene: 3. The CDR3 sequence is 13 residues long. Germline CDR1 is LNHDA and CDR2 is SQIVND (reference sequence). CDR3 protein: CASSLGQGYEQYF. The DNA for the CDR3 is TGTGCCAGTAGTCTGGGACAGGGTTACGAGCAGTACTTC.

V gene TRBV19 combines with J gene TRBJ1-1; D call uncertain. The CDR3 runs 13 residues. CDR1 is LNHDA and CDR2 is SQIVND in the germline V gene (reference sequence). V dropped 5 bases and J dropped 8 bases, with 15 bases sitting between them. The CDR3 region has the DNA TGTGCCAGTAGTCCCTATCTGGGCGTAGAAGCTTTCTTT. As protein: CASSPYLGVEAFF.

This chain connects TRBV19 to TRBJ1-3; D is ambiguous. Trimming took off 1 base at V and 1 base at J, with 5 bases between the two ends. This CDR3 is built from 14 residues. Per germline, CDR1 LNHDA and CDR2 SQIVND (reference sequence). The CDR3 protein is CASSIGRSGNTIYF. The DNA for the CDR3 is TGTGCCAGTAGTATAGGACGGTCTGGAAACACCATATATTTT.

The chain employs TRBV19 and TRBJ2-1; no clear D. From germline, CDR1 is LNHDA and CDR2 SQIVND (reference sequence). The CDR3 spans 15 residues. The V and J ends lost 0 bases and 6 bases respectively, with 12 bases between them. As DNA, the CDR3 is TGTGCCAGTAGTATAGATGTGGGTTTAGCCAATGAGCAGTTCTTC. It translates to CASSIDVGLANEQFF.

The chain links TRBV19 to TRBJ2-1; TRBD1 might be the D (5 bases). Germline assignment: CDR1 LNHDA and CDR2 SQIVND (reference sequence). This CDR3 contains 12 residues. Trimming removed 11 bases at V and 3 bases at J, with 11 bases between. CDR3: CASRADYNEQFF. CDR3 nucleotides: TGTGCCTCCAGGGCTGACTACAATGAGCAGTTCTTC. The variable domain in full, completed from reference TRBV19 and TRBJ2-1, reads DGGITQSPKYLFRKEGQNVTLSCEQNLNHDAMYWYRQDPGQGLRLIYYSQIVNDFQKGDIAEGYSVSREKKESFPLTVTSAQKNPTAFYLCASRADYNEQFFGPGTRLTVL.

Only one count was recorded for this clone. V and J are TRBV2 and TRBJ1-1, with 10 bases matching TRBD1. This CDR3 comprises 12 residues. V shed 11 bases and J 3 bases; nucleotides not matched to a gene: 3. CDR1 SNHLY and CDR2 FYNNEI come from the germline V gene. CDR3 in DNA: TGTGCCCGAGGGACAGGGGACACTGAAGCTTTCTTT. Translation gives CARGTGDTEAFF. Drawing the rest from reference TRBV2 and TRBJ1-1, the complete variable domain is EPEVTQTPSHQVTQMGQEVILRCVPISNHLYFYWYRQILGQKVEFLVSFYNNEISEKSEIFDDQFSVERPDGSNFTLKIRSTKLEDSAMYFCARGTGDTEAFFGQGTRLTVV.

V and J are TRBV7-6 and TRBJ2-7, with 9 bases fitting TRBD1. This CDR3 region has 15 residues. Per germline, CDR1 SGHVS and CDR2 FNYEAQ. Trimming cost V 6 bases and J 0 bases; bases outside gene matches: 6. The CDR3 here is CASSPGTGISYEQYF. Written as DNA, the CDR3 is TGTGCCAGCAGTCCCGGGACAGGGATCTCCTACGAGCAGTACTTC.

The chain joins TRBV7-9 to TRBJ1-1; D gene uncertain. V shed 4 bases and J shed 3 bases, with 6 bases lying between them. In germline, CDR1 is SEHNR, CDR2 FQNEAQ (reference sequence). The CDR3 totals 12 residues. The CDR3 reads CASSSGYTEAFF. The CDR3 DNA is TGTGCCAGCAGCTCCGGGTACACTGAAGCTTTCTTT.

In DNA, the CDR3 is TGTGCCAGCAGCCAAGGGATTTCCTACGAGCAGTACTTC. Translated, it gives CASSQGISYEQYF. V gene TRBV5-6 combines with J gene TRBJ2-7; D is unresolved. The CDR3 totals 13 residues. Deletions cut 4 bases from V and 1 base from J, with 9 bases between. CDR1 and CDR2 (germline): SGHDT, YYEEEE. Complete variable domain (other parts from reference TRBV5-6 and TRBJ2-7): DAGVTQSPTHLIKTRGQQVTLRCSPKSGHDTVSWYQQALGQGPQFIFQYYEEEERQRGNFPDRFSGHQFPNYSSELNVNALLLGDSALYLCASSQGISYEQYFGPGTRLTVT.

J is TRBJ2-1 and V is TRBV27; tentative D call: TRBD1 (5 bases). The CDR3 consists of 17 residues. The germline gives CDR1 MNHEY, CDR2 SMNVEV (reference sequence). V was shortened by 2 bases and J by 0 bases, with 14 bases between the two germline ends. CDR3 DNA sequence: TGTGCCAGCAGTTTAGCCGAAGGACAATTCTCCTACAATGAGCAGTTCTTC. Translating it yields CASSLAEGQFSYNEQFF.

The chain carries TRBV14 and TRBJ1-1; D unresolved. The CDR3 is 13 amino acids. Germline lookup yields CDR1 SGHDN and CDR2 FVKESK. V dropped 1 base and J dropped 11 bases, with 14 bases sitting between them. The CDR3 coding sequence is TGTGCCAGCAGCCAAGGGGCGGCCCAAAGGGCTTTCTTT. This gives the protein CASSQGAAQRAFF.

The rearrangement joins TRBV7-2 to TRBJ2-7, with 7 nucleotides matching TRBD2. This CDR3 has 17 amino acids. The J segment lost 4 bases and the V segment lost 4 bases, leaving 16 bases of the junction unmatched. Germline loops: CDR1 SGHTA, CDR2 FQGNSA. Here the CDR3 reads CASSSYSVGGMGYEQYF. The CDR3, as DNA: TGTGCCAGCAGCTCCTACAGCGTGGGGGGGATGGGGTACGAGCAGTACTTC.

This clone was detected only once. The V gene is TRBV6-5, the J gene TRBJ2-1; maybe TRBD2 (5 bases). CDR3 length: 15 residues. Deletions cut 5 bases from V and 6 bases from J, with 17 bases between. Germline V gives CDR1 MNHEY, CDR2 SVGAGI. CDR3 DNA: TGTGCCAGCAGTCTAAGCGTGGGAGTGATCAATGAGCAGTTCTTC. It is translated as CASSLSVGVINEQFF.

The CDR3 coding sequence is TGTGCCAGCAGCTCCCAGTACAATGAGCAGTTCTTC. Translated: CASSSQYNEQFF. This sequence joins TRBV7-9 and TRBJ2-1; no firm D call. V lost 4 bases, J lost 4 bases, and 5 bases lay in between. This CDR3 is 12 amino acids long. The V gene's germline CDR1 is SEHNR and CDR2 FQNEAQ (reference sequence).

The J gene is TRBJ2-7, the V gene TRBV7-2; 8 nucleotides match TRBD1. CDR1 is SGHTA and CDR2 is FQGNSA in the germline V gene. The CDR3 is made up of 14 amino acids. V dropped 4 bases and J dropped 6; count of bases not matched to a gene: 8. CDR3 in amino acids: CASSSWTGLAEQYF. As DNA, the CDR3 is TGTGCCAGCAGCTCCTGGACAGGGCTGGCCGAGCAGTACTTC.

This chain uses TRBV13 with TRBJ1-2; 7 bases align to TRBD1. The CDR3 is 14 amino acids. Germline values: CDR1 PRHDT, CDR2 FYEKMQ (reference sequence). V trimming: 5 bases; J trimming: 7 bases; junction bases outside the gene matches: 10. CDR3 loop: CASSPPDRNPGYTF. CDR3 bases: TGTGCCAGCAGCCCCCCGGACAGGAACCCTGGCTACACCTTC.

The CDR3 region has the DNA TGTGCCAGTAGTATCCCTCCAGGACATTCCGGTGAGCAGTTCTTC. Amino acids: CASSIPPGHSGEQFF. The genes are TRBV19 and TRBJ2-1, with D possibly matching TRBD1 (5 bases). Germline CDR1 reads LNHDA; CDR2 reads SQIVND (reference sequence). V lost 3 bases to trimming and J lost 9 bases, with 18 bases between them. CDR3 length equals 15 residues. The full variable domain, rest sourced from reference TRBV19 and TRBJ2-1, is DGGITQSPKYLFRKEGQNVTLSCEQNLNHDAMYWYRQDPGQGLRLIYYSQIVNDFQKGDIAEGYSVSREKKESFPLTVTSAQKNPTAFYLCASSIPPGHSGEQFFGPGTRLTVL.

The CDR3 coding sequence is TGTGCCAGCAGCTTTCCCCGGACTAGCGAAAACCCCTACGAGCAGTACTTC. Amino acid sequence: CASSFPRTSENPYEQYF. The chain links TRBV7-9 to TRBJ2-7; 9 bases align to TRBD2. The V segment lost 3 bases and the J segment 2 bases; nucleotides outside the gene matches: 11. Germline V gene data show CDR1 as SEHNR and CDR2 as FQNEAQ (reference sequence). This CDR3 has 17 amino acids.

V gene TRBV7-2 combines with J gene TRBJ1-1, with 7 nucleotides matching TRBD1. The germline CDR1 and CDR2 sequences are SGHTA and FQGNSA. V was pared by 2 bases and J by 8 bases, with 11 bases of the junction left unmatched. The CDR3 length is 15 residues. CDR3 residues: CASSLTTGTAYEAFF. The CDR3 DNA follows: TGTGCCAGCAGCTTAACGACCGGGACAGCCTACGAAGCTTTCTTT.

Points on this clone: One junction end does not reproduce the germline sequence, and a read error may be involved. J is TRBJ2-2 and V is TRBV9; the D gene is possibly TRBD1 (5 bases). Germline V gives CDR1 SGDLS, CDR2 YYNGEE. The CDR3 consists of 12 residues. DNA of the CDR3: TGTGCCAGCAGGGTAGGGGCCGGGGAGCTGTTTTTT. Its protein is CASRVGAGELFF.

The chain is built from TRBV7-7 and TRBJ1-1, with unresolved D. The germline CDR1 and CDR2 sequences are SSHAT and FNYEAQ (reference sequence). V dropped 2 bases and J dropped 7 bases, with 11 bases sitting between them. The CDR3 is made up of 13 amino acids. The CDR3 DNA reads TGTGCCAGCAGCTTAAGTTTAGAGGATGAAGCTTTCTTT. Amino acids: CASSLSLEDEAFF.

The V and J genes are TRBV5-6 and TRBJ2-3; the D call may be TRBD1 or TRBD2 (5 bases each). CDR3 length: 16 residues. In germline, CDR1 is SGHDT, CDR2 YYEEEE. V lost 4 bases to trimming and J lost 2 bases, with 17 bases between them. The CDR3: CASSLGAGIFTDTQYF. The CDR3 nucleotides are TGTGCCAGCAGCCTGGGAGCAGGGATCTTCACAGATACGCAGTATTTT.

The V gene is TRBV18, the J gene TRBJ2-3, with 7 bases fitting TRBD1. The CDR3 extends over 15 amino acids. V was clipped by 0 bases and J by 0 bases; unmatched bases: 0. Looked up from germline, CDR1 is KGHSH and CDR2 is LQKENI. Here the CDR3 reads CASSPPGQSTDTQYF. The CDR3 DNA sequence: TGTGCCAGCTCACCACCGGGACAGAGCACAGATACGCAGTATTTT.